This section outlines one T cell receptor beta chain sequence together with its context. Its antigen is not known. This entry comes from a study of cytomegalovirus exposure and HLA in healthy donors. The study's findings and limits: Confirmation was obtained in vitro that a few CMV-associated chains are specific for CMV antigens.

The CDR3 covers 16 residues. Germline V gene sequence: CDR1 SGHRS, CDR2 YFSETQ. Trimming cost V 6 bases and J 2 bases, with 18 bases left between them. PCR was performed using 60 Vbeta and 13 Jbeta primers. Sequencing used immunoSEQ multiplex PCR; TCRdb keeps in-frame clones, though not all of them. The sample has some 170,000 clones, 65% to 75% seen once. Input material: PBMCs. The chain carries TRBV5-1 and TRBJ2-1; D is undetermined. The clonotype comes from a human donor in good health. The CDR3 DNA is TGCGCCAGCATGTCTGGCCAGGTCGTTCCCTACAATGAGCAGTTCTTC. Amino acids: CASMSGQVVPYNEQFF.